These 8 T cell receptor beta chains share one sample of origin, sequenced in a study of blood T cell repertoires in COVID-19 (dated by TCRdb to 2019 to 2021). The method behind the library was the immunoSEQ multiplex PCR assay. TCRdb took over this immuneACCESS table, retaining in-frame rearrangements with V and J assigned. Such tables are incomplete; in checked studies, under half of the missing clones stem from an unresolved V gene, and the remainder is unexplained. For this sample the table gives approximately 250,000 clones, of which approximately 88% were detected only once. The ten most abundant clones make up 1% to 1.5% of the sample. Specimen: PBMCs or T cells enriched from blood (not recorded which). The receptors shown here come from a woman in her forties with acute COVID-19.

The chain carries TRBV19 and TRBJ1-2; no reliable D call. V lost 6 bases and J 6 bases, leaving 17 bases between the germline ends. The CDR3 consists of 14 residues. Germline V lookup: CDR1 LNHDA, CDR2 SQIVND (reference sequence). The CDR3 loop is CASSPLPGWNGYTF. The CDR3 DNA reads TGTGCCAGTAGCCCATTGCCGGGGTGGAATGGCTACACCTTC.

This sequence joins TRBV11-2 and TRBJ2-1; the D gene is possibly TRBD2 (6 bases). Germline V gene lookup returns CDR1 SGHAT and CDR2 FQNNGV. The CDR3 contains 14 residues. The V gene lost 4 bases and the J gene lost 2 bases, with 9 bases spanning the gap. CDR3 nucleotide sequence: TGTGCCAGCAGCTCGGACTACGCCTACAATGAGCAGTTCTTC. This translates into CASSSDYAYNEQFF.

The genes are TRBV6-5 and TRBJ1-2; D gene uncertain. This CDR3 region has 14 residues. Germline-derived CDR1 and CDR2 are MNHEY and SVGAGI. The V gene lost 2 bases and the J gene lost 1 base, with 8 bases spanning the gap. The CDR3 bases are TGTGCCAGCAGTTACGGGCAGGTTAACTATGGCTACACCTTC. Residues: CASSYGQVNYGYTF.

The rearrangement uses TRBV7-2 and TRBJ2-5; 13 bases are shared with TRBD2. This CDR3 spans 19 amino acids. Trimming at V came to 1 base and at J to 9 bases, leaving 17 bases not matched to a gene. Germline V lookup: CDR1 SGHTA, CDR2 FQGNSA. The CDR3 sequence: CASSLGGGTSGKARASQYF. The CDR3 region has the DNA TGTGCCAGCAGCTTAGGTGGTGGGACTAGCGGGAAAGCAAGAGCCTCCCAGTACTTC.

Of note for this clone: This CDR3 is also generated by other DNA sequences in the sample. The chain uses TRBV20-1 and TRBJ1-2; D remains ambiguous. Deletions cut 6 bases from V and 2 bases from J, with 4 bases between. Germline CDR1 DFQATT, CDR2 SNEGSKA (reference sequence). The CDR3 contains 10 residues. The CDR3 here is CSAQNYGYTF. Here the CDR3 DNA reads TGCAGTGCGCAGAACTATGGCTACACCTTC.

V and J are TRBV7-6 and TRBJ2-2; 13 bases align to TRBD2. Germline lookup yields CDR1 SGHVS and CDR2 FNYEAQ. This CDR3 is 19 amino acids long. V shed 5 bases and J 2 bases; nucleotides not matched to a gene: 11. CDR3 protein: CASSLPLGLAGVNTGELFF. The CDR3 bases are TGTGCCAGCAGCCTACCCCTAGGACTAGCGGGAGTCAACACCGGGGAGCTGTTTTTT.

This sequence joins TRBV7-6 and TRBJ1-2; 9 bases fit TRBD1. With V trimmed by 5 bases and J by 3 bases, 10 bases remained unmatched. The germline gives CDR1 SGHVS, CDR2 FNYEAQ. The CDR3 spans 16 residues. CDR3 DNA: TGTGCCAGCAGCAGATTGTTAGGGGACAGGGACTATGGCTACACCTTC. It translates to CASSRLLGDRDYGYTF. Using reference TRBV7-6 and TRBJ1-2 for the parts outside the CDR3, the full variable domain is GAGVSQSPRYKVTKRGQDVALRCDPISGHVSLYWYRQALGQGPEFLTYFNYEAQQDKSGLPNDRFSAERPEGSISTLTIQRTEQRDSAMYRCASSRLLGDRDYGYTFGSGTRLTVV.

V and J are TRBV7-9 and TRBJ2-2, with a weak D call TRBD1 (6 bases). V shed 5 bases and J shed 4 bases, with 8 bases lying between them. CDR3 size: 13 residues. Germline values: CDR1 SEHNR, CDR2 FQNEAQ (reference sequence). CDR3 in DNA: TGTGCCAGCAGCCAGGACAGCACCGGGGAGCTGTTTTTT. Amino acid sequence: CASSQDSTGELFF. The whole variable domain, filled in from reference TRBV7-9 and TRBJ2-2, reads DTGVSQNPRHKITKRGQNVTFRCDPISEHNRLYWYRQTLGQGPEFLTYFQNEAQLEKSRLLSDRFSAERPKGSFSTLEIQRTEQGDSAMYLCASSQDSTGELFFGEGSRLTVL.